This T cell receptor (beta chain) was identified in a study of identical twins. Study results and caveats: Invariant MAIT and iNKT cells are populations that could partly confound zero-insertion analyses.

Through template switching, a universal primer site was introduced, and the cDNA contained unique molecular identifiers. One entry per CDR3 protein results from TCRdb running MiXCR on the 5' RACE reads. Of 600,000 to 800,000 distinct CDR3 sequences in the sample, 20% to 25% were seen once. Germline V CDR1 and CDR2: MNHNS, SASEGT. The V gene end was trimmed by 6 bases and the J gene end by 9 bases; junction bases not matched to a gene: 13. The length of the CDR3 is 16 residues. This clonotype was counted between two and nine times. Its antigen is not identified. These sequences were also reported in another study, on T cells expressing NK-cell markers. That study reports: Sorted CD3+CD56-NKG2C+, CD3+CD56+NKG2C+ and CD3+CD56+NKG2C- T cells supplied the TCR beta repertoires. The study sequenced eight donors, seven HCMV-seropositive and one seronegative.

The sequenced sample was PBMCs. The sequence derives from a woman aged 18 to 35 in good health. The chain uses TRBV6-1 and TRBJ1-6; 8 bases map to TRBD1. CDR3 nucleotide sequence: TGTGCCAGCAGAACCGGGACAGGAGATTTCCCTTCACCCCTCCACTTT. Protein: CASRTGTGDFPSPLHF.